The entry below gives a single TCR beta chain sequence along with its context. The sample belongs to a study of blood T cell repertoires in COVID-19. The overall study: Some COVID-19 samples were acute and others convalescent; all came from the United States, Italy and Spain. PBMCs, B-cell-depleted T cells, or T cells were the source of the cDNA or gDNA that made up the material.

Per the authors' pipeline: Counts of nucleated cells, estimated from reference gene primer amplification, were obtained. The method was immunoSEQ multiplex PCR; TCRdb's version includes in-frame clones alone and lacks a portion of them. The V and J calls and clone size were taken over from that table, and D and trimming were inferred from the DNA. The sample comprises 55,000 to 65,000 clones, about 87% of which are singletons, and around 6.9% rests with the top ten. The source of this sequence is a man aged 55-75 years with active or convalescent COVID-19. Input material: peripheral blood.

Here the CDR3 reads CASSLAPGQGPVNTGELFF. As DNA, the CDR3 is TGTGCCAGCAGCTTAGCCCCGGGACAGGGGCCCGTGAACACCGGGGAGCTGTTTTTT. The V gene is TRBV7-6, the J gene TRBJ2-2, with 10 bases fitting TRBD1. Germline V gives CDR1 SGHVS, CDR2 FNYEAQ. With V trimmed by 0 bases and J by 1 base, 8 bases remained unmatched. The CDR3 runs 19 residues.